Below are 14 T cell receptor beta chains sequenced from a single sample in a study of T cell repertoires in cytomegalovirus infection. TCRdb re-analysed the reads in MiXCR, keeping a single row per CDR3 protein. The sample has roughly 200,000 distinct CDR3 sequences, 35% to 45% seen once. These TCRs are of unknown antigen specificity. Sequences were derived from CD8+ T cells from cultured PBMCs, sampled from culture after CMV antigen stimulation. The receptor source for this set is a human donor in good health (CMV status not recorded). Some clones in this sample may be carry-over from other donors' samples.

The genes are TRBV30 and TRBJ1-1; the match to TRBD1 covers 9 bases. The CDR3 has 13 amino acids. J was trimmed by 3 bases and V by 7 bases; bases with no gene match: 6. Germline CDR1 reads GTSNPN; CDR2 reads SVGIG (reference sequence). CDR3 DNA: TGTGCCTCTTCCGGGACAGGGCACACTGAAGCTTTCTTT. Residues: CASSGTGHTEAFF.

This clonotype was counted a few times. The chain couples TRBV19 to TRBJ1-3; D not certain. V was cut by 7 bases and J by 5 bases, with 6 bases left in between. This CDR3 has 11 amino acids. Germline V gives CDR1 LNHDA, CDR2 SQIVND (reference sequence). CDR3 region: CASTSRNTIYF. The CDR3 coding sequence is TGTGCCAGTACCTCAAGAAACACCATATATTTT.

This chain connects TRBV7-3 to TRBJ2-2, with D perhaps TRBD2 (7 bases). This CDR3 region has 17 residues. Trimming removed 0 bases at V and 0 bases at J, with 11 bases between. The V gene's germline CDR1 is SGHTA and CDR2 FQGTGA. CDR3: CASSLTGGASNTGELFF. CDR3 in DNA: TGTGCCAGCAGCTTAACGGGGGGGGCCTCGAACACCGGGGAGCTGTTTTTT.

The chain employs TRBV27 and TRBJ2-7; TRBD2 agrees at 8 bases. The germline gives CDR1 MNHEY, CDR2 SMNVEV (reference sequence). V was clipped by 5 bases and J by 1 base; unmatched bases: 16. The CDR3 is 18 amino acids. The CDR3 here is CASSNVWAAGEGSYEQYF. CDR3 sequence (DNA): TGTGCCAGCAGTAACGTTTGGGCAGCGGGAGAAGGGTCCTACGAGCAGTACTTC.

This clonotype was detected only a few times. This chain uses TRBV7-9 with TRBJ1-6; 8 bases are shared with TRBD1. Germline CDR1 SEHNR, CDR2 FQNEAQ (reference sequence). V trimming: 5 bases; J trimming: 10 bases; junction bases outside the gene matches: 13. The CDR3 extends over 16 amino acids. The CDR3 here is CASSRTGTGPKSPLHF. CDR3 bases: TGTGCCAGCAGCCGAACAGGGACAGGACCAAAATCACCCCTCCACTTT.

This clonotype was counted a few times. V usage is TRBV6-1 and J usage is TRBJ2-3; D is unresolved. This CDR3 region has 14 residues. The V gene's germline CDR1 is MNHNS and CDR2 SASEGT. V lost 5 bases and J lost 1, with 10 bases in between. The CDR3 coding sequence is TGTGCCAGCAGTCCCCTAGGAGGCACAGATACGCAGTATTTT. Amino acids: CASSPLGGTDTQYF.

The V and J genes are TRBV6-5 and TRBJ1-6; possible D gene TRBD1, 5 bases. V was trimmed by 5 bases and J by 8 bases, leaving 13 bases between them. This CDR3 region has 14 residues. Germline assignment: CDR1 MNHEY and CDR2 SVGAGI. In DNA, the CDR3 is TGTGCCAGCAGTCTTGGGGGGGGATATTCACCCCTCCACTTT. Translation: CASSLGGGYSPLHF.

CDR3 bases: TGTGCCAGCAGCTTAGAGGGGGGCTTTAGCGGGAGTTTTTACAATGAGCAGTTCTTC. Protein product: CASSLEGGFSGSFYNEQFF. The chain is built from TRBV7-2 and TRBJ2-1; 9 bases are shared with TRBD2. Germline V gene sequence: CDR1 SGHTA, CDR2 FQGNSA. CDR3 length: 19 amino acids. V lost 1 base to trimming and J lost 4 bases; unmatched junction nucleotides: 14.

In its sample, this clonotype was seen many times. The CDR3 bases are TGTGCCACCTCCACGGAAGGCTCTGGGGCCAACGTCCTGACTTTC. Translated, it gives CATSTEGSGANVLTF. V is TRBV6-1 and J is TRBJ2-6; no clear D. Germline V gene lookup returns CDR1 MNHNS and CDR2 SASEGT. There are 15 residues in the CDR3. The V and J ends lost 10 bases and 0 bases respectively, with 13 bases between them.

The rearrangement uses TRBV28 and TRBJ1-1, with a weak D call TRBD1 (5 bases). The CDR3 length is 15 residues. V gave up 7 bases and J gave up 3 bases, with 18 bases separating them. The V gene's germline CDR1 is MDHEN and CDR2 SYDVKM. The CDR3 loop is CASILPAGRDTEAFF. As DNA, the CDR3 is TGTGCCAGCATCCTCCCGGCAGGGAGGGACACTGAAGCTTTCTTT.

CDR3 DNA sequence: TGTGCCAGCAGTTCGACAGGGGGGACAGTCGCTTTCTTT. Translated, it gives CASSSTGGTVAFF. This chain joins TRBV12-3 or TRBV12-4 and TRBJ1-1; 9 bases fit TRBD1. The CDR3 covers 13 residues. The ends lost 4 bases at V and 11 bases at J; junction bases unmatched: 8.

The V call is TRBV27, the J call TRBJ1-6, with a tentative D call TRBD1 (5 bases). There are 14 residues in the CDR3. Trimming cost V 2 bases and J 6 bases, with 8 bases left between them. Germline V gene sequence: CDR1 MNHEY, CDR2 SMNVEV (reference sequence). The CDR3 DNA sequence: TGTGCCAGCAGTTTACAGGGTGGTAATTCACCCCTCCACTTT. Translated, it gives CASSLQGGNSPLHF.

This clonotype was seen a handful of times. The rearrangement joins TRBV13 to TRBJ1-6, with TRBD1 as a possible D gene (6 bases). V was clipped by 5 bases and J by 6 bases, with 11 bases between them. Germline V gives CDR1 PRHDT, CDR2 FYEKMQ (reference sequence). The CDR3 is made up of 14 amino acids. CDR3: CASSILDSNSPLHF. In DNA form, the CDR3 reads TGTGCCAGCAGCATCCTGGACAGTAATTCACCCCTCCACTTT.

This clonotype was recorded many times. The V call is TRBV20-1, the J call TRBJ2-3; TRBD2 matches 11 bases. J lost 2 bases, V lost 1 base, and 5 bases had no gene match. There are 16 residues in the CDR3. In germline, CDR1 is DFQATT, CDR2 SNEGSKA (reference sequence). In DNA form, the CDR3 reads TGCAGTGCTAGAGCCGCACTAGCGGGGGACACAGATACGCAGTATTTT. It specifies CSARAALAGDTDTQYF.